Presented here are 4 T cell receptor beta chains from one specimen sequenced in a study of OX40 agonist ivuxolimab in advanced cancers. TCRdb's table, derived via immunoSEQ multiplex PCR, lists solely in-frame clones and lacks some. The sample records 80,000 or so clones, about 86% being singletons. The material sequenced was CD4+ or CD8+ T cells sorted from blood, taken in a trial of the OX40 agonist ivuxolimab. These TCRs come from an adult with an advanced solid tumor such as melanoma, head and neck, liver or kidney cancer.

The rearrangement links TRBV4-3 to TRBJ2-3; D is perhaps TRBD1 (5 bases). The V gene's germline CDR1 is LGHNA and CDR2 YSLEER. The CDR3 has 15 residues. Trimming left V 4 bases short and J 2 bases short, with 13 bases between. CDR3 loop: CASSLLRVSTDTQYF. As DNA, the CDR3 is TGCGCCAGCAGCCTCCTCAGGGTGTCCACAGATACGCAGTATTTT.

This clone was seen just once. The gene calls are TRBV2 and TRBJ1-5, with TRBD1 identical over 7 bases. The CDR3 extends over 14 amino acids. From germline, CDR1 is SNHLY and CDR2 FYNNEI. The V gene end was trimmed by 7 bases and the J gene end by 2 bases; junction bases not matched to a gene: 5. The CDR3: CASTATGGNQPQHF. CDR3 nucleotide sequence: TGTGCCAGCACCGCCACAGGGGGCAATCAGCCCCAGCATTTT. Filled out from reference TRBV2 and TRBJ1-5, the complete variable domain reads EPEVTQTPSHQVTQMGQEVILRCVPISNHLYFYWYRQILGQKVEFLVSFYNNEISEKSEIFDDQFSVERPDGSNFTLKIRSTKLEDSAMYFCASTATGGNQPQHFGDGTRLSIL.

This clone was counted once. The chain combines TRBV5-1 with TRBJ2-3; unclear D gene. Deletions cut 0 bases from V and 5 bases from J, with 4 bases between. Germline V gene data show CDR1 as SGHRS and CDR2 as YFSETQ. CDR3 size: 12 residues. CDR3 residues: CASSLGRDTQYF. CDR3 bases: TGCGCCAGCAGCTTGGGCCGAGATACGCAGTATTTT.

There are a few counts of this clone. This chain connects TRBV5-4 to TRBJ1-4; D uncertain. Germline CDR1 and CDR2: SGHNT and YYREEE (reference sequence). Trimming removed 4 bases from V and 5 bases from J, with 6 bases in between. CDR3 length equals 12 residues. The CDR3 nucleotides read TGTGCCAGCAGCCGACTAAATGAAAAACTGTTTTTT. Its protein is CASSRLNEKLFF.